This entry features one T cell receptor beta chain sequence. Its antigen is undetermined. Unique molecular identifiers featured in each of the TCR beta cDNA libraries. TCRdb itself ran the PCR reads through MiXCR, one entry per CDR3 protein. The sample has roughly 670,000 distinct CDR3 sequences, approximately 59% seen once. This record comes from a study of post-analysis software for immune sequencing data. Study observations and caveats: Patients had higher frequencies than controls of about five TRBV segments, including TRBV5-6, TRBV5-1 and TRBV20-1.

The length of the CDR3 is 16 residues. Germline V gene sequence: CDR1 SGHAT, CDR2 FQNNGV. The V and J ends lost 1 base and 10 bases, in that order; junction bases with no gene match: 11. The source material was blood. The rearrangement links TRBV11-2 to TRBJ2-1, with 9 nucleotides matching TRBD2. This clonotype was sampled from a girl aged 2-15 years with multiple sclerosis. CDR3: CASSLGTSVLGGEQFF. The CDR3 nucleotides read TGTGCCAGCAGCTTAGGGACTAGCGTACTCGGAGGGGAGCAGTTCTTC.